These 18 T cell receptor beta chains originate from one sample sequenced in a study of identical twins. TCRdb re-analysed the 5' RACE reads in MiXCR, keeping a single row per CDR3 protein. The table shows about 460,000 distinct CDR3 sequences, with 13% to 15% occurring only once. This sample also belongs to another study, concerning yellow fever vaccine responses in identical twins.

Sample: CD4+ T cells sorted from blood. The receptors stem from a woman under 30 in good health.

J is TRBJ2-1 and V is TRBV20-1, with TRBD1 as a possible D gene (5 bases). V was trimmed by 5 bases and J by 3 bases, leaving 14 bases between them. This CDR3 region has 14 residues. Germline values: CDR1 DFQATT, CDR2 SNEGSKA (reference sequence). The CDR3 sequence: CSAGRADYYNEQFF. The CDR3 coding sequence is TGCAGTGCTGGCAGGGCAGATTACTACAATGAGCAGTTCTTC.

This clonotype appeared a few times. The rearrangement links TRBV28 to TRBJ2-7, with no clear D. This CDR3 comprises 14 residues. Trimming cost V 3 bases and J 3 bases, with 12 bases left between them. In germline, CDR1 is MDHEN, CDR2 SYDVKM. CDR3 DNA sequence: TGTGCCAGCAGTTTTCAGGTGGCCCGCTACGAGCAGTACTTC. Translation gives CASSFQVARYEQYF. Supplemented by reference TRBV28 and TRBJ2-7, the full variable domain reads DVKVTQSSRYLVKRTGEKVFLECVQDMDHENMFWYRQDPGLGLRLIYFSYDVKMKEKGDIPEGYSVSREKKERFSLILESASTNQTSMYLCASSFQVARYEQYFGPGTRLTVT.

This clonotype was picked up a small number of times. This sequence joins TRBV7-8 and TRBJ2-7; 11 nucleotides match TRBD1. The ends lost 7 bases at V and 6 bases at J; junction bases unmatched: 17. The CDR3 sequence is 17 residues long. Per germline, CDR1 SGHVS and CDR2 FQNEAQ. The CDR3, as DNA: TGTGCCAGCATCTACGGACAGGGGGCAGGAGCGGGAGGCGAGCAGTACTTC. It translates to CASIYGQGAGAGGEQYF.

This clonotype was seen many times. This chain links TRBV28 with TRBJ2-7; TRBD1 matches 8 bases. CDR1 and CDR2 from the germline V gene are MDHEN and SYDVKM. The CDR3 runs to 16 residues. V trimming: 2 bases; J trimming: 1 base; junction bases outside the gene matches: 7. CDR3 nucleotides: TGTGCCAGCAGTTTACTCCGGGACAGGCCATCCTACGAGCAGTACTTC. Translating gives CASSLLRDRPSYEQYF.

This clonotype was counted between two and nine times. CDR3 region: CASRPRTGASDTQYF. DNA of the CDR3: TGTGCCAGCAGACCTAGGACAGGGGCTTCAGATACGCAGTATTTT. The chain has TRBV7-8 and TRBJ2-3; TRBD1 aligns across 9 bases. Germline loops: CDR1 SGHVS, CDR2 FQNEAQ. Trimming at V came to 6 bases and at J to 4 bases, leaving 8 bases not matched to a gene. This CDR3 comprises 15 residues.

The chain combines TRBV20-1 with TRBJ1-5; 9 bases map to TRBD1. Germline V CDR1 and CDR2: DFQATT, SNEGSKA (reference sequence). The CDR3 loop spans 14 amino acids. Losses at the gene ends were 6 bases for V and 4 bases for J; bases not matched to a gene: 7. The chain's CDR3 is CSAVRDRVNQPQHF. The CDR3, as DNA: TGCAGTGCGGTTAGGGACAGGGTAAATCAGCCCCAGCATTTT.

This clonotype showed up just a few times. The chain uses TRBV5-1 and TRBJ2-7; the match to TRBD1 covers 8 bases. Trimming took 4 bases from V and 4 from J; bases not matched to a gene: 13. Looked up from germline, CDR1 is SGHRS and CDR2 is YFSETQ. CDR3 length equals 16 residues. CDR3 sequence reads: CASSTRTGNDLYEQYF. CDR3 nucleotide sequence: TGCGCCAGCAGCACGCGGACAGGGAACGACCTATACGAGCAGTACTTC.

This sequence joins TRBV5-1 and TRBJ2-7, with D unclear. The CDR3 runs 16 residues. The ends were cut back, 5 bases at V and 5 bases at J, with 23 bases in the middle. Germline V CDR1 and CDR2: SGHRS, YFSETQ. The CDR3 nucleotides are TGCGCCAGCAGTCCCACCCTGACTTTTTCCCAAAACGAGCAGTACTTC. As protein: CASSPTLTFSQNEQYF.

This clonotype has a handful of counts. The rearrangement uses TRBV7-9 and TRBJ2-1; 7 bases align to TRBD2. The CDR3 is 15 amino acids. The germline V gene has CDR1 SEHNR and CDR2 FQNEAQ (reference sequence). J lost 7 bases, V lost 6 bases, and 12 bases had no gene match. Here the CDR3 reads CASSSGTKSLNEQFF. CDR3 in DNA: TGTGCCAGCAGTTCCGGGACTAAATCTTTAAATGAGCAGTTCTTC.

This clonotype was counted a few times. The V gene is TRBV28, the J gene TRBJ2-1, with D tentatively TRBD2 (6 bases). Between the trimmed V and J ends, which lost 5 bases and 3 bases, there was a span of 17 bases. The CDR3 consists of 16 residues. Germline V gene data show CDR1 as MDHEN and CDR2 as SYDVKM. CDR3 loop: CASSAGREEFYNEQFF. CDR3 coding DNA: TGTGCCAGCAGTGCGGGACGGGAAGAATTCTACAATGAGCAGTTCTTC.

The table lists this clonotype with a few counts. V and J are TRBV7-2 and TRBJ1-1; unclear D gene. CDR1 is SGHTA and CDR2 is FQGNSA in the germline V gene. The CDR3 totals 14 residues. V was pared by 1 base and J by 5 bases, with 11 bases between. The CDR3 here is CASSLGLSRTEAFF. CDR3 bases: TGTGCCAGCAGCTTAGGTTTGAGTAGGACTGAAGCTTTCTTT.

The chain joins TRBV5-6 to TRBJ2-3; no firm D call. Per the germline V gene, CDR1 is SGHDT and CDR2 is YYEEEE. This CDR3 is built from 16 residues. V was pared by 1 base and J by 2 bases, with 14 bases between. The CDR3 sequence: CASSLRSTGHTDTQYF. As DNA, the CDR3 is TGTGCCAGCAGCTTGAGATCCACGGGTCACACAGATACGCAGTATTTT.

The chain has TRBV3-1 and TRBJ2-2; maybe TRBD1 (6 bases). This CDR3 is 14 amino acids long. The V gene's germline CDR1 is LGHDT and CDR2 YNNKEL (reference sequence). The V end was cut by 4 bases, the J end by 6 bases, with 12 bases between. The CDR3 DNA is TGTGCCAGCAGCCGGCCCGGACAGTCCGGGGAGCTGTTTTTT. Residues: CASSRPGQSGELFF.

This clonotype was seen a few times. CDR3 sequence: CSVGTSGGETQYF. In DNA, the CDR3 is TGCAGCGTTGGGACTAGCGGGGGGGAGACCCAGTACTTC. The rearrangement uses TRBV29-1 and TRBJ2-5; 14 bases fit TRBD2. This CDR3 has 13 residues. Per the germline V gene, CDR1 is SQVTM and CDR2 is ANQGSEA. V was clipped by 4 bases and J by 5 bases; unmatched bases: 0.

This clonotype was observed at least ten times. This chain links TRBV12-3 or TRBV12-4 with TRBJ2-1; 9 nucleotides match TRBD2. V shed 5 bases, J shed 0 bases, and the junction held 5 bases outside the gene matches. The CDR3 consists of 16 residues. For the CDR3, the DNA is TGTGCCAGCAGTCCTCGGGGACTAGCCTCCTACAATGAGCAGTTCTTC. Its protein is CASSPRGLASYNEQFF.

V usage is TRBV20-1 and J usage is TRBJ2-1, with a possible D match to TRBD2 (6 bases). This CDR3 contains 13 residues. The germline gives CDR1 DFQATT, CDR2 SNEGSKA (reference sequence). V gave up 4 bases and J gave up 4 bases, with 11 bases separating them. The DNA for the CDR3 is TGCAGTGCTATCGGGACTTCGTACAATGAGCAGTTCTTC. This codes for CSAIGTSYNEQFF.

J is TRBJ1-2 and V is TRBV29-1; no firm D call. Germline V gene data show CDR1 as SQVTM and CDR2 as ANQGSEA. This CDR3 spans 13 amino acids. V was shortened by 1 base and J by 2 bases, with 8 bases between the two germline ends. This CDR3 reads CSVEVGQNYGYTF. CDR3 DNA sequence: TGCAGCGTTGAAGTAGGGCAGAACTATGGCTACACCTTC.

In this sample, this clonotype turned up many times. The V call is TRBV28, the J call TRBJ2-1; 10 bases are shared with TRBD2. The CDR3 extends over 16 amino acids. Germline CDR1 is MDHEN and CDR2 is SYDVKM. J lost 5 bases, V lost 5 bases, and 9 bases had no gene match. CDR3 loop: CASSLLTSGMDNEQFF. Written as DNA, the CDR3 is TGTGCCAGCAGTCTCCTAACTAGCGGGATGGACAATGAGCAGTTCTTC.